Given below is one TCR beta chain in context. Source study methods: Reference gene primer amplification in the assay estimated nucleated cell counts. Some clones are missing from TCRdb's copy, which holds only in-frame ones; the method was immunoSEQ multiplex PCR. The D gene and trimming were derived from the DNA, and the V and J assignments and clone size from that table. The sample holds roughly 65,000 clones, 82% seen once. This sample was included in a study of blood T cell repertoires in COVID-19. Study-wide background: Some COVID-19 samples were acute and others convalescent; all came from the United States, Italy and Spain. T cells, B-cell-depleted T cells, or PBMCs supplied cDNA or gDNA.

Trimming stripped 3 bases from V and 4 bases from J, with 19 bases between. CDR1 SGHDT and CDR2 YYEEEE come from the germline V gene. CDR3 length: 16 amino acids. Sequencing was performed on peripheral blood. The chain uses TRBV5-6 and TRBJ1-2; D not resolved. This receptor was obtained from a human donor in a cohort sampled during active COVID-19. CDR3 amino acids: CASSSLGRLRGYGYTF. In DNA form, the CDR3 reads TGTGCCAGCAGCTCCCTAGGACGGCTCCGGGGCTATGGCTACACCTTC.